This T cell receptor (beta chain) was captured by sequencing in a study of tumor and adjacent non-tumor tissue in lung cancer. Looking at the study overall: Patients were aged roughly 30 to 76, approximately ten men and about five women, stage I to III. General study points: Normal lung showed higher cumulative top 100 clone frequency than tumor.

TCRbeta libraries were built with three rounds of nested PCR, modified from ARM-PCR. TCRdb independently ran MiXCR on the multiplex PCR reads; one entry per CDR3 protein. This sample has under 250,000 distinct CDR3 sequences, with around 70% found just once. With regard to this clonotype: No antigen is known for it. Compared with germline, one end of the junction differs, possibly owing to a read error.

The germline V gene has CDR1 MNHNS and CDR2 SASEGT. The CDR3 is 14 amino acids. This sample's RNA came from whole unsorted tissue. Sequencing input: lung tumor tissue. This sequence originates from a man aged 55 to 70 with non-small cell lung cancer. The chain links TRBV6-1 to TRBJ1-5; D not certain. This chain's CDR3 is CTSRGAGGNQPQHF. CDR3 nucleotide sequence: TGTACCAGCAGAGGAGCGGGAGGCAATCAGCCGCAGCATTTT.